This T cell receptor beta chain was profiled in a study of cytomegalovirus exposure and HLA in healthy donors. The CDR3 length is 12 residues. V was trimmed by 8 bases and J by 6 bases, leaving 11 bases between them. Germline V gene data show CDR1 as MNHEY and CDR2 as SVGAGI. In this sample, this clone turned up once. 13 Jbeta primers and 60 Vbeta primers were used for the PCR. Assay: immunoSEQ multiplex PCR; the TCRdb copy retains only in-frame clones and omits some. In the table there are 150,000 to 200,000 clones, roughly 78% of which are singletons. Specimen: PBMCs. V and J are TRBV6-5 and TRBJ1-5; D unclear. The sequence derives from a woman aged 30 to 39 in good health and CMV-seropositive. This CDR3 is CASSKSGQPQHF. The CDR3 coding sequence is TGTGCCAGCTCCAAGTCAGGTCAGCCCCAGCATTTT.